One sample yielded the 20 T cell receptor beta chains listed below, sequenced in a study of cytomegalovirus exposure and HLA in healthy donors. PCR used 60 Vbeta primers and 13 Jbeta primers. The repertoire was sequenced with immunoSEQ multiplex PCR; TCRdb's copy has only in-frame clones and lacks some. The sample has tens of thousands of clones; around 72% are singletons. Sequenced sample: PBMCs. The receptors here all came from a woman between 40 and 50 years old in good health and CMV-seropositive.

The chain is built from TRBV27 and TRBJ1-3, with D tentatively TRBD1 (6 bases). The germline V gene encodes CDR1 MNHEY and CDR2 SMNVEV (reference sequence). The CDR3 loop spans 14 amino acids. V was pared by 8 bases and J by 0 bases, with 11 bases between. The CDR3 loop is CASSRGSSGNTIYF. Here the CDR3 DNA reads TGTGCCAGCTCTAGGGGGAGCTCTGGAAACACCATATATTTT.

This clone has just a few counts. The J gene is TRBJ1-2, the V gene TRBV6-1; possibly TRBD1 for D (5 bases). The CDR3 spans 16 residues. The germline V gene has CDR1 MNHNS and CDR2 SASEGT. Trimming cost V 4 bases and J 0 bases, with 15 bases left between them. CDR3 protein: CASSGHNRPSNYGYTF. In nucleotides, the CDR3 is TGTGCCAGCAGTGGGCACAACAGGCCCTCTAACTATGGCTACACCTTC.

The chain joins TRBV6-6 to TRBJ2-3; D unclear. The length of the CDR3 is 14 residues. V gave up 5 bases and J gave up 3 bases, with 12 bases separating them. Germline CDR1 and CDR2: MNHNY and SVGAGI (reference sequence). This CDR3 is CASSGPARTDTQYF. The CDR3, as DNA: TGTGCCAGCAGTGGGCCGGCTCGGACAGATACGCAGTATTTT.

The gene calls are TRBV21-1 and TRBJ2-6; TRBD1 was called by the table and not checked on the DNA. TRBV21-1 is deemed a pseudogene. The CDR3 runs 17 residues. DNA of the CDR3: TGTGCCAGCAGCAAACGGGACAGGGCTTCTGGGGCCAACGTCCTGACTTTC. It specifies CASSKRDRASGANVLTF.

The rearrangement links TRBV7-2 to TRBJ1-2; 10 bases map to TRBD1. With 6 bases clipped from V and 2 bases from J, the junction kept 3 bases outside the gene matches. This CDR3 region has 14 residues. CDR1 is SGHTA, CDR2 FQGNSA, per germline. The CDR3 DNA reads as TGTGCCAGCAGAGACAGGGGGCGCAACTATGGCTACACCTTC. It codes for CASRDRGRNYGYTF. Combining the CDR3 with reference TRBV7-2 and TRBJ1-2 gives the whole variable domain GAGVSQSPSNKVTEKGKDVELRCDPISGHTALYWYRQSLGQGLEFLIYFQGNSAPDKSGLPSDRFSAERTGGSVSTLTIQRTQQEDSAVYLCASRDRGRNYGYTFGSGTRLTVV.

The chain joins TRBV5-6 to TRBJ1-1, with D tentatively TRBD1 (6 bases). Germline-derived CDR1 and CDR2 are SGHDT and YYEEEE. V gave up 1 base and J gave up 5 bases, with 15 bases separating them. The CDR3 totals 15 residues. CDR3 sequence: CASSLRGGRNTEAFF. DNA of the CDR3: TGTGCCAGCAGCTTGAGGGGGGGCAGGAATACTGAAGCTTTCTTT. Based on the CDR3 plus reference TRBV5-6 and TRBJ1-1, the full variable domain is DAGVTQSPTHLIKTRGQQVTLRCSPKSGHDTVSWYQQALGQGPQFIFQYYEEEERQRGNFPDRFSGHQFPNYSSELNVNALLLGDSALYLCASSLRGGRNTEAFFGQGTRLTVV.

This rearrangement joins TRBV7-9 to TRBJ1-5; the match to TRBD1 covers 7 bases. The ends lost 5 bases at V and 3 bases at J; junction bases unmatched: 4. Germline CDR1 and CDR2: SEHNR and FQNEAQ (reference sequence). The CDR3 runs to 14 residues. CDR3 region: CASSAQGLNQPQHF. The DNA of the CDR3 is TGTGCCAGCAGCGCACAGGGGCTCAATCAGCCCCAGCATTTT. The whole variable domain, remainder taken from reference TRBV7-9 and TRBJ1-5, is DTGVSQNPRHKITKRGQNVTFRCDPISEHNRLYWYRQTLGQGPEFLTYFQNEAQLEKSRLLSDRFSAERPKGSFSTLEIQRTEQGDSAMYLCASSAQGLNQPQHFGDGTRLSIL.

This clone has only a few counts. This chain connects TRBV7-9 to TRBJ2-7; D is possibly TRBD1 (5 bases). CDR3 length: 13 residues. Trimming removed 6 bases from V and 0 bases from J, with 9 bases in between. The V gene's germline CDR1 is SEHNR and CDR2 FQNEAQ (reference sequence). CDR3 residues: CASRPDTSYEQYF. CDR3 nucleotide sequence: TGTGCCAGCAGGCCGGACACCTCCTACGAGCAGTACTTC.

The chain combines TRBV30 with TRBJ1-4; 7 nucleotides line up with TRBD1. Germline loops: CDR1 GTSNPN, CDR2 SVGIG (reference sequence). Trimming cost V 2 bases and J 3 bases; bases outside gene matches: 3. This CDR3 contains 14 residues. The CDR3 region has the DNA TGTGCCTGGAGTAAAGGGGGCGCTAATGAAAAACTGTTTTTT. Amino acids: CAWSKGGANEKLFF.

The J gene is TRBJ2-7, the V gene TRBV29-1; 9 nucleotides match TRBD1. Looked up from germline, CDR1 is SQVTM and CDR2 is ANQGSEA. This CDR3 contains 16 residues. V was clipped by 2 bases and J by 4 bases; unmatched bases: 12. CDR3: CSVEPTLTGGRYEQYF. Here the CDR3 DNA reads TGCAGCGTTGAACCCACATTGACAGGGGGTCGGTACGAGCAGTACTTC.

This clone appeared a single time. The chain uses TRBV28 and TRBJ1-4, with D possibly TRBD1 on 6 matching bases. The germline CDR1 and CDR2 sequences are MDHEN and SYDVKM. V gave up 4 bases and J gave up 3 bases, with 12 bases separating them. The CDR3 spans 15 residues. The CDR3 coding sequence is TGTGCCAGCAGTTCCCAGACAGGACCTAATGAAAAACTGTTTTTT. It yields the protein CASSSQTGPNEKLFF.

The chain couples TRBV9 to TRBJ2-3; 7 positions agree with TRBD1. The CDR3 is made up of 18 amino acids. The junction had 10 bases not matched to a gene; V was cut back by 0 bases and J by 0 bases. Germline CDR1 SGDLS, CDR2 YYNGEE. Here the CDR3 reads CASSVGTSTGASTDTQYF. In nucleotides, the CDR3 is TGTGCCAGCAGCGTAGGTACGTCCACAGGGGCCAGCACAGATACGCAGTATTTT. Drawing the rest from reference TRBV9 and TRBJ2-3, the complete variable domain is DSGVTQTPKHLITATGQRVTLRCSPRSGDLSVYWYQQSLDQGLQFLIQYYNGEERAKGNILERFSAQQFPDLHSELNLSSLELGDSALYFCASSVGTSTGASTDTQYFGPGTRLTVL.

This clone appeared a single time. The genes are TRBV6-6 and TRBJ1-1, with 7 bases matching TRBD1. The CDR3 extends over 13 amino acids. Germline CDR1 MNHNY, CDR2 SVGAGI (reference sequence). V gave up 4 bases and J gave up 8 bases; unmatched junction bases: 7. The CDR3 is CASSSAETGEAFF. For the CDR3, the DNA is TGTGCCAGCAGTTCAGCGGAGACAGGGGAAGCTTTCTTT.

Here the CDR3 DNA reads TGTGCCAGCAGCTTAGATCGTTGGAAGAGGGGCACAGATACGCAGTATTTT. The encoded protein is CASSLDRWKRGTDTQYF. The chain couples TRBV7-6 to TRBJ2-3; a weak D match, TRBD2 (5 bases). The CDR3 spans 17 residues. V lost 1 base and J 1 base, leaving 15 bases between the germline ends. Germline lookup yields CDR1 SGHVS and CDR2 FNYEAQ.

The chain employs TRBV7-2 and TRBJ1-1, with D unresolved. Trimming removed 3 bases at V and 1 base at J, with 9 bases between. This CDR3 region has 14 residues. Germline V lookup: CDR1 SGHTA, CDR2 FQGNSA. CDR3 in DNA: TGTGCCAGCAGCTTTGCGGCAAGGAACACTGAAGCTTTCTTT. This codes for CASSFAARNTEAFF. Together with reference TRBV7-2 and TRBJ1-1, the CDR3 gives the full variable domain: GAGVSQSPSNKVTEKGKDVELRCDPISGHTALYWYRQSLGQGLEFLIYFQGNSAPDKSGLPSDRFSAERTGGSVSTLTIQRTQQEDSAVYLCASSFAARNTEAFFGQGTRLTVV.

The CDR3: CSVAGDDGYTF. The CDR3 nucleotides read TGCAGCGTTGCGGGGGATGATGGCTACACCTTC. The V gene is TRBV29-1, the J gene TRBJ1-2, with TRBD1 as a possible D gene (5 bases). The length of the CDR3 is 11 residues. The germline CDR1 and CDR2 sequences are SQVTM and ANQGSEA. The V gene lost 4 bases and the J gene lost 6 bases, with 9 bases spanning the gap.

V and J are TRBV28 and TRBJ1-5, with D possibly TRBD1 on 5 matching bases. Per germline, CDR1 MDHEN and CDR2 SYDVKM. The CDR3 is 14 residues long. Trimming cost V 3 bases and J 7 bases, with 13 bases left between them. CDR3 amino acids: CASSLGGWEQPQHF. The CDR3 DNA reads TGTGCCAGCAGTTTGGGGGGATGGGAACAGCCCCAGCATTTT.

The genes are TRBV5-1 and TRBJ2-1; TRBD2 agrees at 8 bases. Germline V gene data show CDR1 as SGHRS and CDR2 as YFSETQ. This CDR3 is 15 amino acids long. With 6 bases clipped from V and 8 bases from J, the junction kept 13 bases outside the gene matches. This CDR3 is CASTYSSGSFDEQFF. In nucleotides, the CDR3 is TGCGCCAGCACATACTCCAGCGGGAGTTTCGATGAGCAGTTCTTC.

The chain links TRBV10-3 to TRBJ1-4, with D perhaps matching TRBD1 (6 bases). Germline CDR1 is ENHRY and CDR2 is SYGVKD. V lost 4 bases to trimming and J lost 8 bases, with 14 bases between them. This CDR3 contains 14 residues. The CDR3 here is CAISATGGVEKLFF. CDR3 nucleotides: TGTGCCATCAGTGCGACAGGTGGGGTGGAAAAACTGTTTTTT.

This chain links TRBV29-1 with TRBJ1-3, with no clear D. The germline V gene has CDR1 SQVTM and CDR2 ANQGSEA. CDR3 length: 15 residues. V shed 7 bases and J shed 1 base, with 17 bases lying between them. The CDR3 protein is CSALDMNLSGNTIYF. In nucleotides, the CDR3 is TGCAGCGCCCTCGACATGAATCTTTCTGGAAACACCATATATTTT. Together with reference TRBV29-1 and TRBJ1-3, the CDR3 gives the full variable domain: SAVISQKPSRDICQRGTSLTIQCQVDSQVTMMFWYRQQPGQSLTLIATANQGSEATYESGFVIDKFPISRPNLTFSTLTVSNMSPEDSSIYLCSALDMNLSGNTIYFGEGSWLTVV.